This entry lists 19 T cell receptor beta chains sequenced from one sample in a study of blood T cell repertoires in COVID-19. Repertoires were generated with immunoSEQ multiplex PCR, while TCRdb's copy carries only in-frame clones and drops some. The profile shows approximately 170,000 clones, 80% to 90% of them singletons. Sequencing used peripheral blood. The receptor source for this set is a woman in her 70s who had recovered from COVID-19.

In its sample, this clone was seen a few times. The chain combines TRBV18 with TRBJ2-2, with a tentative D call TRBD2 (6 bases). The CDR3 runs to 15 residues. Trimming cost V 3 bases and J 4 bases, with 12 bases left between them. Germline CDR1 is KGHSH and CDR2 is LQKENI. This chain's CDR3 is CASSPGPGGTGELFF. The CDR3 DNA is TGTGCCAGCTCACCGGGACCCGGGGGCACCGGGGAGCTGTTTTTT.

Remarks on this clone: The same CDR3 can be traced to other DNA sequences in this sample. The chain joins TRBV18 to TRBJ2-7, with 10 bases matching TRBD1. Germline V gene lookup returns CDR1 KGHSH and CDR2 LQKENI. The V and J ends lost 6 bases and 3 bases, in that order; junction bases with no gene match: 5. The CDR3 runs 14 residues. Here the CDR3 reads CASSPGTGVYEQYF. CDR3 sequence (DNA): TGTGCCAGCTCCCCCGGGACAGGGGTCTACGAGCAGTACTTC.

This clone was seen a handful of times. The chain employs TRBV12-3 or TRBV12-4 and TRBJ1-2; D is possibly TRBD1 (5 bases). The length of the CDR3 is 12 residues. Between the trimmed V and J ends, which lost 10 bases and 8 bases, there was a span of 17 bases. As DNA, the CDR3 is TGTGCCACCGACGGGGGTTTGGGAGGCTACACCTTC. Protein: CATDGGLGGYTF.

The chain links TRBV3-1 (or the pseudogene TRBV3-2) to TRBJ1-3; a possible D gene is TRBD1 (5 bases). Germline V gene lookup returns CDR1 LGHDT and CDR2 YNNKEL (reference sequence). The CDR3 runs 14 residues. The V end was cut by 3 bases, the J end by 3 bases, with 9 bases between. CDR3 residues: CASSQGGSGNTIYF. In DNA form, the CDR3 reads TGTGCCAGCAGCCAGGGGGGGAGTGGAAACACCATATATTTT.

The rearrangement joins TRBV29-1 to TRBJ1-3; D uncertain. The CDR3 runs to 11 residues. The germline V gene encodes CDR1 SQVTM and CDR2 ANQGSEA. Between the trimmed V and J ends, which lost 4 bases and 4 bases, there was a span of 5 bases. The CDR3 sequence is CSVGVGNTIYF. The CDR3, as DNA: TGCAGCGTTGGCGTGGGAAACACCATATATTTT.

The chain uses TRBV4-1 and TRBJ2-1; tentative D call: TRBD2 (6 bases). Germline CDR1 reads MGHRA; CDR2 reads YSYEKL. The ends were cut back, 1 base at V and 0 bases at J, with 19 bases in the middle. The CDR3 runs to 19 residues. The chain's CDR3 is CASSQGGVLGDPSYNEQFF. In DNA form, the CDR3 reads TGCGCCAGCAGCCAAGGGGGGGTCCTAGGGGACCCCTCCTACAATGAGCAGTTCTTC.

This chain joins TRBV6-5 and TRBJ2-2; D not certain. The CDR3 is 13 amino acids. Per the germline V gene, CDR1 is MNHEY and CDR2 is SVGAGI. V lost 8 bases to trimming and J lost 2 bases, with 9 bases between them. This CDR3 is CASQTVNTGELFF. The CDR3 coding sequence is TGTGCCAGCCAAACGGTCAACACCGGGGAGCTGTTTTTT.

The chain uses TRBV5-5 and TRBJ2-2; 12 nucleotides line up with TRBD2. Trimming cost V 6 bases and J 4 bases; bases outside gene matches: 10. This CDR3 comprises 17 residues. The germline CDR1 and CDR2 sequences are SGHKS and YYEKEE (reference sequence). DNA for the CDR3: TGTGCCAGCACCCCCCTAGCGGGGGGGCTCCTCACCGGGGAGCTGTTTTTT. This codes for CASTPLAGGLLTGELFF.

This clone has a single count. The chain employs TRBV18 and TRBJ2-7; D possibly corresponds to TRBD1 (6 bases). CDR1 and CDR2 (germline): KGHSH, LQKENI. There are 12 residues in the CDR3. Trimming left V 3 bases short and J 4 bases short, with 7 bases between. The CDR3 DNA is TGTGCCAGCTCACCCGGACAGTACGAGCAGTACTTC. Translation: CASSPGQYEQYF.

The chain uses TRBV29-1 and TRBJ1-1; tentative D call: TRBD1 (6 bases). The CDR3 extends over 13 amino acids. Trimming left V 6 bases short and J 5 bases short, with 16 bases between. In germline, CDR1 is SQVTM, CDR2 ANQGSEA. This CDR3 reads CSVGRGGPTEAFF. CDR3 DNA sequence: TGCAGCGTAGGGAGGGGGGGACCTACTGAAGCTTTCTTT.

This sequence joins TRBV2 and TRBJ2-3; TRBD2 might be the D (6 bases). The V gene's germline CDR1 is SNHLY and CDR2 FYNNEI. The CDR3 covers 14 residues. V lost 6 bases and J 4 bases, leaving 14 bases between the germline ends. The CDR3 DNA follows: TGTGCCAGCAGAGCCGGGACTGCCCCAGATACGCAGTATTTT. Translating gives CASRAGTAPDTQYF.

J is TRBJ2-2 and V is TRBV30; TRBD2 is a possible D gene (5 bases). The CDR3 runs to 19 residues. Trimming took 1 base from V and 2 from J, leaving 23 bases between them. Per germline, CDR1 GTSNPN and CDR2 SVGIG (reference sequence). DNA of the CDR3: TGTGCCTGGAGTGACAACCCGGCCCGGTGGCGGGCCAACACCGGGGAGCTGTTTTTT. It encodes CAWSDNPARWRANTGELFF. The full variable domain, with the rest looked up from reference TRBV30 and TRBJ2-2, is SQTIHQWPATLVQPVGSPLSLECTVEGTSNPNLYWYRQAAGRGLQLLFYSVGIGQISSEVPQNLSASRPQDRQFILSSKKLLLSDSGFYLCAWSDNPARWRANTGELFFGEGSRLTVL.

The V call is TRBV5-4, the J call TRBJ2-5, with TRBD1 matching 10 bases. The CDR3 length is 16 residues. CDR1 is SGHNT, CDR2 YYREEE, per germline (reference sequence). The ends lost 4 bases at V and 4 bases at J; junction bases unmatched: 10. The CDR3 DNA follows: TGTGCCAGCAGCGCCACGACAGGGGGCTACCTAGAGACCCAGTACTTC. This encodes CASSATTGGYLETQYF.

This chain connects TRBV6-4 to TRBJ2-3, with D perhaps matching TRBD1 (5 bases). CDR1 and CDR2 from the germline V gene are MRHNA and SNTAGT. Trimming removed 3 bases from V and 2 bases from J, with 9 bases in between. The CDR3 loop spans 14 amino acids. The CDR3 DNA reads TGTGCCAGCAGTGAAGGGGCCGACACAGATACGCAGTATTTT. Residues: CASSEGADTDTQYF.

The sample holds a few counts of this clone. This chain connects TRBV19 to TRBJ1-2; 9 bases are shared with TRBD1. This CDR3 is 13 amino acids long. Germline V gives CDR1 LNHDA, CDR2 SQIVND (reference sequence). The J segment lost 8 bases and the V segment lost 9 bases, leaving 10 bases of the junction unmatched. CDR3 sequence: CASRTGGAGGYTF. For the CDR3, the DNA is TGTGCCAGCAGAACAGGGGGCGCCGGGGGCTACACCTTC.

In nucleotides, the CDR3 is TGCGCCAGCAGTGAGTCGGCCTTTTACGAGCAGTACTTC. It translates to CASSESAFYEQYF. The rearrangement uses TRBV10-1 and TRBJ2-7; D is unresolved. CDR1 is WNHNN and CDR2 is SYGVQD in the germline V gene (reference sequence). Trimming shortened V by 0 bases and J by 4 bases, and 7 bases separated the two germline ends. The CDR3 length is 13 residues.

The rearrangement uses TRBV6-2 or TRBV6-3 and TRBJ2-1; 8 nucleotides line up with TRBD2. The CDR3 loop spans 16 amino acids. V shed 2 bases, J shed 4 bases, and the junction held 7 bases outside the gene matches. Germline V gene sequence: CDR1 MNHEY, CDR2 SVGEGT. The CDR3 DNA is TGTGCCAGCAGTTACACGGGAGGGGGGGTTTACAATGAGCAGTTCTTC. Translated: CASSYTGGGVYNEQFF.

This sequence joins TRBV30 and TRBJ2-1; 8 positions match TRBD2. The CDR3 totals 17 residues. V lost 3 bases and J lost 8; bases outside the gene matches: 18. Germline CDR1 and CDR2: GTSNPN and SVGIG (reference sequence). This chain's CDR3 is CAWRTLEPGLVEDEQFF. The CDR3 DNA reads TGTGCCTGGAGAACCCTAGAACCGGGACTAGTTGAGGATGAGCAGTTCTTC.

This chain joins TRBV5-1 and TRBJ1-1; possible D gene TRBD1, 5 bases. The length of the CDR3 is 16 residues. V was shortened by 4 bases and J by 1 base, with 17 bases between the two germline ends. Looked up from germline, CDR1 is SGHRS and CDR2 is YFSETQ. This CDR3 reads CASSLPSGGGNTEAFF. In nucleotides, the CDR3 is TGCGCCAGCAGCCTCCCCTCCGGCGGGGGGAACACTGAAGCTTTCTTT. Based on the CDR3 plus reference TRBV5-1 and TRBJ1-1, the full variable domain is KAGVTQTPRYLIKTRGQQVTLSCSPISGHRSVSWYQQTPGQGLQFLFEYFSETQRNKGNFPGRFSGRQFSNSRSEMNVSTLELGDSALYLCASSLPSGGGNTEAFFGQGTRLTVV.